This T cell receptor (beta chain) was profiled in a study of blood T cell repertoires in acute mononucleosis (dated by TCRdb to 2018 to 2020). The study in broad terms: Acute-phase samples, which represented the primary response, were collected within 2 weeks of symptom onset. The mean EBV load in blood was approximately 4 log10 genome copies per million B cells during acute infection, compared with about 2.8 at convalescence. During acute infection, about 2% and 1% of blood CD8 T cells were made up of mean YVL-BR-specific and GLC-BM-specific cells, respectively. Broader findings and caveats from the paper: Only a few donors were included in the cohort, so group averages were based on very few individuals. Although only about 8.9% of unique acute clonotypes carried over into convalescence, these persisting clonotypes made up most of the response, and the remainder were seemingly replaced by new, diverse de novo clonotypes. Both chains appeared to be involved in GLC-BM selection, with public TCRbeta motifs on BV14-BJ2 and BV20-BJ1 together with a TCRalpha motif on AV5-AJ31. Because only a fraction of each donor's blood was analyzed, sampling error might partly explain the low overlap between acute and convalescent clonotypes.

CDR1 and CDR2, per the germline V gene (reference sequence), are PRHDT and FYEKMQ. CDR3 length: 14 amino acids, cysteine to phenylalanine. CDR3 DNA is the only sequence kept; it has 42 bases, read in frame from the first base. V has 10 bases trimmed and J has 2 bases trimmed; junction bases matching no gene number 9. The time point tag for this specimen amounts to: acute infectious mononucleosis, at clinical presentation within 2 weeks of symptom onset (visit 1). Over the course of primary infection, this study followed CD8 T cell responses against two immunodominant EBV epitopes, BRLF1 109 (YVL-BR) and BMLF1 280 (GLC-BM). A positive serum heterophile antibody test together with EBV viral capsid antigen-specific IgM pointed to primary EBV infection. Magnetic positive selection (MACS) was first used to enrich total CD8 T cells from PBMCs. Live CD3+ CD8+ tetramer+ cells were sorted on a FACSAria III to over 90% purity. Cell sorting used a PE-conjugated tetramer carrying the BMLF1 280-288 peptide. Directly ex vivo after tetramer sorting, the TCR repertoires of EBV epitope-specific CD8 T cells were deep-sequenced at acute infection and at convalescence. The donors were a few individuals between 18 and 29 years old who had clinical acute infectious mononucleosis along with laboratory evidence of primary EBV infection. Heparinized peripheral blood was collected once when donors presented clinically with mononucleosis symptoms and a second time roughly 6 months afterward. Ficoll-Paque density gradient centrifugation was used to isolate PBMCs.

Total RNA from at least 9,500 sorted tetramer+ CD8 T cells was reverse transcribed into cDNA for TCR profiling. CDR3 regions were PCR-amplified with primers annealing to V and J regions, and unique molecular identifiers were added to track templates. TCRalpha and TCRbeta chains were profiled using the immunoSEQ platform, including its sequencing and error-correction standards. The paper's processing steps were these. Clonal copy numbers were corrected for sequencing and PCR errors, and IMGT conventions were followed to define CDR3s. Analysis was limited to productive rearrangements and used immunoSEQ Analyzer versions 2.0 and 3.0, and gene-pairing frequencies were further processed in Microsoft Excel. Circos plots were used to visualize V-J pairings, and MEME together with a custom motifSearch program was used to find CDR3 motifs. The OLGA algorithm was used to calculate the probability of generation of TCR sequences. Clonotypes seen at both visits were designated persistent, clonotypes seen only acutely were designated nonpersistent, and clonotypes seen only at convalescence were designated de novo. A public TCR was defined as an amino acid clonotype used by more than one donor. The clones in this table, taken by TCRdb from immuneACCESS, are in-frame only. Not every clone is retained; where verified, under half of the shortfall comes from an unresolved V gene, and the cause of the rest is unknown. D and trimming were read from the DNA, whereas the V and J calls and clone size are those reported in that table. For this sample the table gives some 2,000 clones, of which 55% to 80% were detected only once. The ten largest clones capture around 49% of the sample.

As to this clone: The sample holds no much larger clone one base away, and base qualities are not on file.

The sequence joins TRBV13 to TRBJ2-7; 9 of the junction bases match TRBD1. The sequenced sample was EBV GLC epitope tetramer+ CD8+ T cells sorted from PBMCs, obtained during acute infectious mononucleosis. In light of the paper, this sample's cell subset or site label describes: CD8 T cells binding tetramer with EBV BMLF1 280-288 peptide (GLC-BM). The clonotype comes from a woman aged 18-29 years with infectious mononucleosis caused by EBV. The CDR3 amino acid sequence is: CAISTDRGTYEQYF. At the DNA level, the sequence is TGTGCCATCAGTACGGACAGGGGTACCTACGAGCAGTACTTC.